A selection of T cell receptor beta chains follows, all from one sample in a study of cytomegalovirus exposure and HLA in healthy donors. TCRdb's table, derived via immunoSEQ multiplex PCR, lists solely in-frame clones and lacks some. Of roughly 250,000 clones listed, about 87% are singletons. Sequences were obtained from PBMCs. These receptors came from a man younger than 35 in good health and CMV-seronegative. CDR3s include the opening cysteine and the closing phenylalanine or tryptophan. D genes are given only for firm matches. Some rows mark clone size as missing; the rest say once, few, many or name a class of expanded clone.

clone_size	v_call	d_call	j_call	cdr3_nt	cdr3_aa
NA	TRBV7-2	TRBD2	TRBJ2-3	TGTGCCAGCAGCTTAGCAGCGGGGAGCACAGATACGCAGTATTTT	CASSLAAGSTDTQYF
few	TRBV5-1	NA	TRBJ1-1	TGCGCCAGCAGCTTGGCCGGGAACACTGAAGCTTTCTTT	CASSLAGNTEAFF
NA	TRBV30	NA	TRBJ2-5	TGTGCCTGGAGTGCCCGCGGGGGCAGGTACTCGGAGACCCAGTACTTC	CAWSARGGRYSETQYF
NA	TRBV19	TRBD1	TRBJ1-2	TGTGCCAGTACCGGACAGGGGGCTTTGATGGACTACACCTTC	CASTGQGALMDYTF
NA	TRBV5-6	TRBD1	TRBJ1-4	TGTGCCAGCAGCTTGGACAGGGGCGCTGAAAAACTGTTTTTT	CASSLDRGAEKLFF
NA	TRBV28	NA	TRBJ1-5	TGTGCCAGCAGAAGGGGCCCGGGGGGGCAGCCCCAGCATTTT	CASRRGPGGQPQHF
NA	TRBV9	TRBD2	TRBJ2-2	TGTGCCAGCAGCGTGAGTAGCGGGAGTCGAACCGGGGAGCTGTTTTTT	CASSVSSGSRTGELFF
NA	TRBV4-1	TRBD1	TRBJ2-5	TGCGCCAGCAGCCAAGTGACAGGGGCATGGGAGACCCAGTACTTC	CASSQVTGAWETQYF
NA	TRBV30	NA	TRBJ1-1	TGTGCCTGGAGTGCCAGGACTGAAGCTTTCTTT	CAWSARTEAFF
NA	TRBV5-1	NA	TRBJ2-3	TGCGCCAGCAGCTTGGAGCCCGCCCGAGCGTCCACAGATACGCAGTATTTT	CASSLEPARASTDTQYF
NA	TRBV5-1	NA	TRBJ2-3	TGCGCCAGCAGCTCAAACACTAGGGCAGATACGCAGTATTTT	CASSSNTRADTQYF
NA	TRBV6-5	NA	TRBJ1-1	TGTGCCACCAATCGGGGAGCTTTCTTT	CATNRGAFF
NA	TRBV5-6	TRBD1	TRBJ2-2	TGTGCCAGCACGCAGGGGGTTAACACCGGGGAGCTGTTTTTT	CASTQGVNTGELFF
NA	TRBV6-1	NA	TRBJ1-6	TGTGCCAGCAGTGGGGCAGGGTCGATTTCACCCCTCCACTTT	CASSGAGSISPLHF
NA	TRBV27	NA	TRBJ1-5	TGTGCCAGCAGTCTCCACACAGGGTATAGCAATCAGCCCCAGCATTTT	CASSLHTGYSNQPQHF